Below are 15 T cell receptor beta chains sequenced from a single sample in a study of CD8 T cells in Susac syndrome. When the RNA was reverse transcribed, random hexamers were used with an input of about 0.5 to 1 ug. TCRdb analysed the immunoSEQ multiplex PCR reads with MiXCR anew, one entry per CDR3 protein. This sample has 210,000 or so distinct CDR3 sequences, with about 94% found just once. The material sequenced was CD4+ T cells from PBMCs. The receptors here all came from a human donor with Susac syndrome.

The gene calls are TRBV27 and TRBJ1-2; 7 bases agree with TRBD1. The CDR3 spans 13 residues. CDR1 MNHEY and CDR2 SMNVEV come from the germline V gene (reference sequence). The V segment lost 2 bases and the J segment 4 bases; nucleotides outside the gene matches: 1. The CDR3 loop reads CASSLDRVYGYTF. The CDR3 DNA reads TGTGCCAGCAGTTTAGACAGGGTCTATGGCTACACCTTC.

This rearrangement joins TRBV3-1 to TRBJ1-2; tentative D call: TRBD1 (5 bases). This CDR3 contains 15 residues. V lost 3 bases, J lost 3 bases, and 14 bases lay in between. CDR1 is LGHDT and CDR2 is YNNKEL in the germline V gene (reference sequence). The CDR3 DNA sequence: TGTGCCAGCAGCCACGTGAGGACACCACACTATGGCTACACCTTC. This codes for CASSHVRTPHYGYTF.

The V and J genes are TRBV6-5 and TRBJ1-4; the D gene is possibly TRBD1 (6 bases). The length of the CDR3 is 16 residues. Germline values: CDR1 MNHEY, CDR2 SVGAGI. The germline V and J ends were trimmed by 4 bases and 0 bases, with 12 bases remaining between them. The CDR3 nucleotides read TGTGCCAGCAGTTCCGCCGGGACAACAACTAATGAAAAACTGTTTTTT. As protein: CASSSAGTTTNEKLFF.

This rearrangement joins TRBV18 to TRBJ2-5, with D uncertain. V was clipped by 3 bases and J by 0 bases, with 5 bases between them. This CDR3 has 13 residues. From germline, CDR1 is KGHSH and CDR2 LQKENI. The CDR3 protein is CASSPGNQETQYF. The CDR3 DNA reads as TGTGCCAGCTCACCGGGCAACCAAGAGACCCAGTACTTC.

The V and J genes are TRBV6-5 and TRBJ1-2, with a weak D call TRBD1 (6 bases). From germline, CDR1 is MNHEY and CDR2 SVGAGI. This CDR3 has 14 amino acids. The ends were cut back, 2 bases at V and 6 bases at J, with 13 bases in the middle. The CDR3 bases are TGTGCCAGCAGTTACGACCGGGACAAAGATGGCTACACCTTC. Amino acids: CASSYDRDKDGYTF.

This chain connects TRBV29-1 to TRBJ2-3, with no clear D. The CDR3 runs to 11 residues. Germline V gene data show CDR1 as SQVTM and CDR2 as ANQGSEA. V was clipped by 5 bases and J by 4 bases, with 7 bases between them. CDR3 nucleotide sequence: TGCAGCGTTTCGCCGGCAGATACGCAGTATTTT. It specifies CSVSPADTQYF.

The chain has TRBV30 and TRBJ1-6; D might be TRBD1 (5 bases). Germline V gives CDR1 GTSNPN, CDR2 SVGIG (reference sequence). This CDR3 has 13 amino acids. V was shortened by 4 bases and J by 7 bases, with 11 bases between the two germline ends. This CDR3 is CAWTRGTNSPLHF. The CDR3 bases are TGTGCCTGGACTCGAGGGACCAATTCACCCCTCCACTTT.

The chain couples TRBV29-1 to TRBJ2-3; perhaps TRBD1 as D (5 bases). V lost 0 bases to trimming and J lost 2 bases, with 9 bases between them. Germline V gene sequence: CDR1 SQVTM, CDR2 ANQGSEA. CDR3 size: 14 residues. The CDR3 DNA reads as TGCAGCGTTGAAGAAGGGGCCGACACAGATACGCAGTATTTT. As protein: CSVEEGADTDTQYF.

The chain is built from TRBV7-2 and TRBJ2-1; 8 nucleotides match TRBD2. J gave up 5 bases and V 2 bases, and 5 bases lay outside the gene matches. This CDR3 spans 15 amino acids. Germline CDR1 reads SGHTA; CDR2 reads FQGNSA. The CDR3: CASSLLSGGHNEQFF. CDR3 DNA sequence: TGTGCCAGCAGCTTACTGAGCGGGGGACACAATGAGCAGTTCTTC.

The chain joins TRBV20-1 to TRBJ1-5; tentative D call: TRBD1 (5 bases). This CDR3 region has 13 residues. Between the trimmed V and J ends, which lost 5 bases and 3 bases, there was a span of 11 bases. CDR1 is DFQATT and CDR2 is SNEGSKA in the germline V gene (reference sequence). CDR3 residues: CSALDSPNQPQHF. The CDR3, as DNA: TGCAGTGCTTTAGACAGCCCCAATCAGCCCCAGCATTTT.

As DNA, the CDR3 is TGTGCCAGCAGCTCGAGAGCCGGGGGTGCAGCCAAAAACATTCAGTACTTC. Translation gives CASSSRAGGAAKNIQYF. The chain joins TRBV9 to TRBJ2-4; D may be TRBD2 (6 bases). V lost 4 bases and J 0 bases, leaving 17 bases between the germline ends. CDR1 is SGDLS, CDR2 YYNGEE, per germline. The CDR3 is made up of 17 amino acids.

This clonotype was detected only once. The genes are TRBV6-6 and TRBJ1-1; the D is unclear. The CDR3 totals 12 residues. V lost 1 base and J 5 bases, leaving 5 bases between the germline ends. From germline, CDR1 is MNHNY and CDR2 SVGAGI (reference sequence). CDR3 sequence reads: CASSYLRTEAFF. In DNA form, the CDR3 reads TGTGCCAGCAGTTACTTGCGGACTGAAGCTTTCTTT.

This rearrangement joins TRBV20-1 to TRBJ1-1, with D perhaps TRBD1 (6 bases). The CDR3 loop spans 11 amino acids. With 5 bases removed from V and 7 bases from J, the gap between germline ends came to 11 bases. Per the germline V gene, CDR1 is DFQATT and CDR2 is SNEGSKA (reference sequence). The CDR3 spells CSALGQIEAFF. CDR3 sequence (DNA): TGCAGTGCTTTAGGACAGATTGAAGCTTTCTTT.

The CDR3 is CASSLADPGGYTF. In nucleotides, the CDR3 is TGTGCCAGCAGCTTAGCGGATCCGGGTGGCTACACCTTC. The gene calls are TRBV7-2 and TRBJ1-2; unclear D gene. The CDR3 length is 13 residues. Per the germline V gene, CDR1 is SGHTA and CDR2 is FQGNSA. Trimming shortened V by 0 bases and J by 7 bases, and 9 bases separated the two germline ends.

This sequence joins TRBV29-1 and TRBJ1-2, with a possible D match to TRBD1 (5 bases). CDR3 length: 15 amino acids. Germline loops: CDR1 SQVTM, CDR2 ANQGSEA. V lost 3 bases and J lost 0, with 14 bases in between. The CDR3 DNA reads TGCAGCGTTGAGGACACCGGGACGGCTAACTATGGCTACACCTTC. Translating it yields CSVEDTGTANYGYTF.